This T cell receptor (beta chain) comes out of a study of cytotoxic CD8 clonotypes in ibrutinib-treated CLL. About the study: Partial responders around 24, complete 2; roughly 12 progressed and about 15 stayed in remission by median around 6 years.

Findings and limits, study-wide: The study sampled sustained-remission and progressing patients at different times. Ibrutinib response saw clonality rise, and progression saw it return toward baseline.

Remarks on this clone: Its antigen is as yet unknown.

Genomic DNA in an amount of around 1.8 micrograms was extracted from cryopreserved PBMCs and used for the preparation of TCR beta libraries. Assay: immunoSEQ multiplex PCR; the TCRdb copy retains only in-frame clones and omits some. In the table there are about 69,000 clones, more than 70% of which are singletons. The clonotype was recovered from a human donor with chronic lymphocytic leukemia. The sequences come from PBMCs, collected at disease progression, from a patient treated with ibrutinib.

CDR3 in amino acids: CAIRTGTQNTEAFF. DNA for the CDR3: TGTGCCATCAGAACCGGGACACAGAACACTGAAGCTTTCTTT. The chain couples TRBV10-3 to TRBJ1-1; D is perhaps TRBD1 (6 bases). Germline values: CDR1 ENHRY, CDR2 SYGVKD. V lost 6 bases and J lost 1, with 12 bases in between. The length of the CDR3 is 14 residues.